The 9 T cell receptor beta chains in this list originate from one sample, sequenced in a study of T cell changes during pregnancy in multiple sclerosis. Sequenced by immunoSEQ multiplex PCR; TCRdb stores in-frame clones only, minus some. This sample yields under 70,000 clones, of which almost 95% are seen a single time; about 2% belongs to the top ten. Specimen: peripheral blood, collected in the third trimester of pregnancy. The receptor source for this set is a female donor in good health, enrolled as a control in a pregnancy study.

V usage is TRBV5-1 and J usage is TRBJ2-7, with 8 bases aligning to TRBD2. Per the germline V gene, CDR1 is SGHRS and CDR2 is YFSETQ. V lost 8 bases, J lost 3 bases, and 7 bases stayed unmatched. CDR3 length: 13 residues. DNA of the CDR3: TGCGCCAGTAAAGGGACTAGTTTCTACGAGCAGTACTTC. It specifies CASKGTSFYEQYF.

The chain joins TRBV30 to TRBJ1-5; 11 nucleotides line up with TRBD1. V lost 3 bases to trimming and J lost 7 bases; unmatched junction nucleotides: 5. The CDR3 extends over 14 amino acids. The germline gives CDR1 GTSNPN, CDR2 SVGIG (reference sequence). CDR3 region: CAWSRTGGGQPQHF. DNA of the CDR3: TGTGCCTGGAGCCGGACAGGGGGCGGCCAGCCCCAGCATTTT.

The chain uses TRBV6-5 and TRBJ2-1; 7 bases are shared with TRBD1. CDR3 length: 12 amino acids. The germline gives CDR1 MNHEY, CDR2 SVGAGI. The trim removed 8 bases at V and 5 bases at J, leaving 3 bases unmatched. The CDR3: CASRTGDNEQFF. In nucleotides, the CDR3 is TGTGCCAGCCGGACAGGCGACAATGAGCAGTTCTTC.

V and J are TRBV7-3 and TRBJ1-1; D is unresolved. The CDR3 has 15 residues. Trimming pared 5 bases from V and 4 bases from J, leaving 17 bases between. Germline loops: CDR1 SGHTA, CDR2 FQGTGA. The CDR3 region has the DNA TGTGCCAGCAGCCCCGTTGGAGGGTCAGGCACTGAAGCTTTCTTT. Translating gives CASSPVGGSGTEAFF.

The V and J genes are TRBV18 and TRBJ2-3; D not certain. V lost 3 bases and J lost 2, with 9 bases in between. Germline CDR1 KGHSH, CDR2 LQKENI. CDR3 length equals 14 residues. The CDR3 DNA sequence: TGTGCCAGCTCACCGCCCGCGCCCACAGATACGCAGTATTTT. Translating gives CASSPPAPTDTQYF.

This rearrangement joins TRBV11-3 to TRBJ2-3; TRBD1 agrees at 8 bases. J gave up 4 bases and V 5 bases, and 5 bases lay outside the gene matches. Germline assignment: CDR1 SGHNT and CDR2 YENEEA. This CDR3 contains 14 residues. CDR3 sequence: CASSMDRVADTQYF. The CDR3 DNA reads as TGTGCCAGCAGCATGGACAGGGTTGCAGATACGCAGTATTTT.

This clone has just a few counts. The V gene is TRBV4-2, the J gene TRBJ1-5; D gene uncertain. Germline values: CDR1 LGHNA, CDR2 YNFKEQ. This CDR3 has 13 residues. The V end was cut by 3 bases, the J end by 3 bases, with 6 bases between. CDR3 coding DNA: TGTGCCAGCAGCCATCTATACAATCAGCCCCAGCATTTT. It is translated as CASSHLYNQPQHF.

This clone was observed once. V usage is TRBV11-2 and J usage is TRBJ2-7; 9 bases line up with TRBD2. CDR1 and CDR2 from the germline V gene are SGHAT and FQNNGV. The CDR3 extends over 17 amino acids. V trimming: 5 bases; J trimming: 7 bases; junction bases outside the gene matches: 18. The CDR3 DNA sequence: TGTGCCAGCAGCCGAGGTGGGACTAGCCTAACATCGGGGGAGCAGTACTTC. Amino acids: CASSRGGTSLTSGEQYF. Combining the CDR3 with reference TRBV11-2 and TRBJ2-7 gives the whole variable domain EAGVAQSPRYKIIEKRQSVAFWCNPISGHATLYWYQQILGQGPKLLIQFQNNGVVDDSQLPKDRFSAERLKGVDSTLKIQPAKLEDSAVYLCASSRGGTSLTSGEQYFGPGTRLTVT.

The chain links TRBV15 to TRBJ2-1; 9 bases are a match to TRBD2. Per germline, CDR1 LNHNV and CDR2 YYDKDF (reference sequence). This CDR3 contains 15 residues. The V gene end was trimmed by 3 bases and the J gene end by 5 bases; junction bases not matched to a gene: 5. The CDR3 sequence: CATSSRASGDNEQFF. In DNA, the CDR3 is TGTGCCACCAGCAGTAGGGCTAGCGGGGACAATGAGCAGTTCTTC.